What follows are 23 T cell receptor beta chains derived from one specimen sequenced in a study of cytomegalovirus exposure and HLA in healthy donors. 60 Vbeta and 13 Jbeta primers were used in PCR. Libraries were prepared by immunoSEQ multiplex PCR; TCRdb keeps only in-frame clonotypes and omits some of them. In the table there are approximately 170,000 clones, roughly 65% of which are singletons. Sample: PBMCs. All receptors derive from a man between 18 and 29 years old in good health and CMV-seropositive.

This clone occurred a few times. V gene TRBV2 combines with J gene TRBJ2-5; D is ambiguous. The ends were cut back, 4 bases at V and 9 bases at J, with 12 bases in the middle. This CDR3 spans 12 amino acids. Germline lookup yields CDR1 SNHLY and CDR2 FYNNEI. The CDR3 DNA reads as TGTGCCAGCAGTGTAGAGCCCTTACCCCAGTACTTC. Protein sequence: CASSVEPLPQYF. Based on the CDR3 plus reference TRBV2 and TRBJ2-5, the full variable domain is EPEVTQTPSHQVTQMGQEVILRCVPISNHLYFYWYRQILGQKVEFLVSFYNNEISEKSEIFDDQFSVERPDGSNFTLKIRSTKLEDSAMYFCASSVEPLPQYFGPGTRLLVL.

This clone was counted only a few times. The chain recombines TRBV6-1 with TRBJ1-5, with D maybe TRBD1 (6 bases). This CDR3 has 14 amino acids. Germline-derived CDR1 and CDR2 are MNHNS and SASEGT. With 2 bases removed from V and 7 bases from J, the gap between germline ends came to 12 bases. CDR3 sequence: CASSEPGGAQPQHF. The CDR3 nucleotides are TGTGCCAGCAGTGAACCGGGGGGCGCCCAGCCCCAGCATTTT.

The chain carries TRBV19 and TRBJ1-2, with 8 nucleotides matching TRBD1. With V trimmed by 2 bases and J by 4 bases, 6 bases remained unmatched. In germline, CDR1 is LNHDA, CDR2 SQIVND (reference sequence). The CDR3 runs 15 residues. CDR3: CASSISGGNFYGYTF. DNA for the CDR3: TGTGCCAGTAGTATATCAGGGGGCAATTTCTATGGCTACACCTTC. Full variable domain (missing parts from reference TRBV19 and TRBJ1-2): DGGITQSPKYLFRKEGQNVTLSCEQNLNHDAMYWYRQDPGQGLRLIYYSQIVNDFQKGDIAEGYSVSREKKESFPLTVTSAQKNPTAFYLCASSISGGNFYGYTFGSGTRLTVV.

The gene calls are TRBV4-1 and TRBJ2-1; 9 nucleotides line up with TRBD2. CDR1 MGHRA and CDR2 YSYEKL come from the germline V gene. This CDR3 has 17 residues. Trimming at V came to 0 bases and at J to 7 bases, leaving 10 bases not matched to a gene. DNA of the CDR3: TGCGCCAGCAGCCAAGAGCTAGCTAGCGGGAAGTGGAATGAGCAGTTCTTC. Translating it yields CASSQELASGKWNEQFF.

The chain employs TRBV19 and TRBJ1-1; tentative D call: TRBD1 (5 bases). Deletions cut 6 bases from V and 4 bases from J, with 18 bases between. The CDR3 has 15 amino acids. The V gene's germline CDR1 is LNHDA and CDR2 SQIVND (reference sequence). The CDR3 loop reads CASSTPGNGFTEAFF. The CDR3, as DNA: TGTGCCAGTAGCACACCAGGGAACGGGTTCACTGAAGCTTTCTTT.

The chain has TRBV7-3 and TRBJ1-1; TRBD1 aligns across 8 bases. CDR1 SGHTA and CDR2 FQGTGA come from the germline V gene. V dropped 5 bases and J dropped 7; count of bases not matched to a gene: 6. The CDR3 length is 13 residues. The CDR3 coding sequence is TGTGCCAGCAGCCCCAGGGGGCCGGGTGAAGCTTTCTTT. Amino acids: CASSPRGPGEAFF.

This clone was seen more than once but under ten times. Other DNA variants within this sample encode the same CDR3. The chain joins TRBV5-1 to TRBJ1-2; 10 bases map to TRBD1. J was trimmed by 2 bases and V by 0 bases; bases with no gene match: 4. Looked up from germline, CDR1 is SGHRS and CDR2 is YFSETQ. CDR3 length: 16 residues. The CDR3 region is CASSLEAGQGNYGYTF. The CDR3 coding sequence is TGCGCCAGCAGCTTGGAAGCGGGACAGGGGAACTATGGCTACACCTTC.

This clone was seen only a few times. The V call is TRBV5-4, the J call TRBJ1-1, with D perhaps TRBD1 (5 bases). The CDR3 length is 15 residues. Germline assignment: CDR1 SGHNT and CDR2 YYREEE (reference sequence). V shed 4 bases and J shed 4 bases, with 17 bases lying between them. CDR3 amino acids: CASSANRNKVTEAFF. CDR3 in DNA: TGTGCCAGCAGCGCTAACAGGAATAAGGTCACTGAAGCTTTCTTT.

The rearrangement links TRBV28 to TRBJ1-1, with 7 bases matching TRBD1. The CDR3 is 15 residues long. V lost 5 bases and J lost 1; bases outside the gene matches: 7. Germline-derived CDR1 and CDR2 are MDHEN and SYDVKM. CDR3 residues: CASSLYKGANTEAFF. CDR3 DNA: TGTGCCAGCAGTCTCTATAAGGGGGCGAACACTGAAGCTTTCTTT.

V and J are TRBV4-2 and TRBJ1-2; a possible D gene is TRBD1 (6 bases). Germline V lookup: CDR1 LGHNA, CDR2 YNFKEQ. Trimming stripped 0 bases from V and 5 bases from J, with 16 bases between. This CDR3 has 16 residues. The CDR3 nucleotides read TGTGCCAGCAGCCAAGATCAGTCGACAGGCGGTTATGGCTACACCTTC. This translates into CASSQDQSTGGYGYTF.

Only a few counts were recorded for this clone. This chain connects TRBV4-1 to TRBJ2-3; TRBD1 matches 9 bases. The length of the CDR3 is 19 residues. Germline trimming cut 0 bases from V and 0 bases from J; bases unmatched to any gene: 10. The germline V gene has CDR1 MGHRA and CDR2 YSYEKL. CDR3 nucleotides: TGCGCCAGCAGCCAAGATCCAATTCGCGGACAGGGGAGCACAGATACGCAGTATTTT. Its protein product is CASSQDPIRGQGSTDTQYF.

The chain uses TRBV28 and TRBJ1-5; 9 bases match TRBD1. CDR1 is MDHEN and CDR2 is SYDVKM in the germline V gene. The CDR3 contains 17 residues. Losses at the gene ends were 3 bases for V and 2 bases for J; bases not matched to a gene: 8. The chain's CDR3 is CASSLRFRDRGNQPQHF. CDR3 DNA sequence: TGTGCCAGCAGTTTGCGTTTCCGGGACAGGGGCAATCAGCCCCAGCATTTT.

The chain is built from TRBV6-5 and TRBJ1-1; D may be TRBD1 (6 bases). The CDR3 is 15 residues long. Germline V gene data show CDR1 as MNHEY and CDR2 as SVGAGI. Deletions cut 7 bases from V and 0 bases from J, with 15 bases between. The DNA of the CDR3 is TGTGCCAGCACCAGGGGTGTTGGGGTGAACACTGAAGCTTTCTTT. Translation gives CASTRGVGVNTEAFF.

This clone has just one count. The chain is built from TRBV10-3 and TRBJ2-2; D might be TRBD2 (6 bases). This CDR3 is 19 amino acids long. The germline V and J ends were trimmed by 4 bases and 5 bases, with 26 bases remaining between them. Per the germline V gene, CDR1 is ENHRY and CDR2 is SYGVKD. CDR3 protein: CAISGGPPGVGGSTGELFF. CDR3 in DNA: TGTGCCATCAGTGGGGGACCCCCGGGCGTGGGAGGATCGACCGGGGAGCTGTTTTTT.

This clone occurred a few times. This chain connects TRBV6-1 to TRBJ2-7; D is possibly TRBD2 (7 bases). In germline, CDR1 is MNHNS, CDR2 SASEGT. Trimming took 5 bases from V and 3 from J, leaving 14 bases between them. The CDR3 is made up of 14 amino acids. The CDR3 region has the DNA TGTGCCAGCAGTTGGGGAGGGGGGAACTACGAGCAGTACGTC. Translating it yields CASSWGGGNYEQYV.

The chain has TRBV28 and TRBJ1-1; 8 nucleotides align to TRBD1. Germline-derived CDR1 and CDR2 are MDHEN and SYDVKM. V was clipped by 10 bases and J by 5 bases; unmatched bases: 15. The CDR3 totals 15 residues. The CDR3 bases are TGTGCCACTTCTTCAGCAGGGGGCACAAGAACTGAAGCTTTCTTT. Protein sequence: CATSSAGGTRTEAFF. The full variable domain, in which reference TRBV28 and TRBJ1-1 provide the parts outside the CDR3, is DVKVTQSSRYLVKRTGEKVFLECVQDMDHENMFWYRQDPGLGLRLIYFSYDVKMKEKGDIPEGYSVSREKKERFSLILESASTNQTSMYLCATSSAGGTRTEAFFGQGTRLTVV.

In its sample, this clone was seen a few times. This rearrangement joins TRBV6-5 to TRBJ1-1; the match to TRBD1 covers 9 bases. Losses at the gene ends were 7 bases for V and 4 bases for J; bases not matched to a gene: 10. The CDR3 runs 15 residues. CDR1 is MNHEY, CDR2 SVGAGI, per germline. The CDR3 nucleotides are TGTGCCAGCACTAGACAGGGGGAGTTAGGCACTGAAGCTTTCTTT. This codes for CASTRQGELGTEAFF.

Here the CDR3 reads CASSGLSGYEQYV. CDR3 DNA sequence: TGTGCCAGCAGCGGACTTTCGGGCTACGAGCAGTACGTC. The J gene is TRBJ2-7, the V gene TRBV7-9; TRBD2 is a possible D gene (5 bases). V shed 5 bases and J shed 3 bases, with 11 bases lying between them. Germline-derived CDR1 and CDR2 are SEHNR and FQNEAQ (reference sequence). The length of the CDR3 is 13 residues.

This chain uses TRBV5-4 with TRBJ1-1; the match to TRBD1 covers 7 bases. With 4 bases clipped from V and 2 bases from J, the junction kept 8 bases outside the gene matches. Per the germline V gene, CDR1 is SGHNT and CDR2 is YYREEE (reference sequence). The CDR3 runs 15 residues. In DNA, the CDR3 is TGTGCCAGCAGCCAGGGACAGACAAGAAACACTGAAGCTTTCTTT. Its protein product is CASSQGQTRNTEAFF. Using reference TRBV5-4 and TRBJ1-1 for the parts outside the CDR3, the full variable domain is ETGVTQSPTHLIKTRGQQVTLRCSSQSGHNTVSWYQQALGQGPQFIFQYYREEENGRGNFPPRFSGLQFPNYSSELNVNALELDDSALYLCASSQGQTRNTEAFFGQGTRLTVV.

The genes are TRBV11-3 and TRBJ1-1; D uncertain. V was trimmed by 0 bases and J by 2 bases, leaving 7 bases between them. This CDR3 is built from 14 residues. CDR1 SGHNT and CDR2 YENEEA come from the germline V gene. The CDR3 reads CASSLEGTNTEAFF. The CDR3 DNA reads TGTGCCAGCAGCTTAGAGGGCACCAACACTGAAGCTTTCTTT.

This clone was observed a few times. The gene calls are TRBV6-1 and TRBJ1-2; the D gene is possibly TRBD1 (5 bases). Germline assignment: CDR1 MNHNS and CDR2 SASEGT. This CDR3 has 18 residues. V was cut by 4 bases and J by 0 bases, with 21 bases left in between. As DNA, the CDR3 is TGTGCCAGCAGTGCCCCAGACAGAGCCGACCCAGCTAACTATGGCTACACCTTC. Translating it yields CASSAPDRADPANYGYTF.

CDR3: CSVEDLIPRLYNEQFF. CDR3 sequence (DNA): TGCAGCGTTGAAGATCTTATTCCCCGTTTGTACAATGAGCAGTTCTTC. The rearrangement joins TRBV29-1 to TRBJ2-1, with no clear D. The germline gives CDR1 SQVTM, CDR2 ANQGSEA. Trimming stripped 0 bases from V and 4 bases from J, with 16 bases between. The CDR3 consists of 16 residues.

V gene TRBV4-2 combines with J gene TRBJ2-1; maybe TRBD1 (5 bases). V was pared by 4 bases and J by 0 bases, with 13 bases between. The CDR3 is 16 residues long. CDR1 is LGHNA, CDR2 YNFKEQ, per germline. CDR3 coding DNA: TGTGCCAGCAGCCTTACCTCCAGGGTCTCCTACAATGAGCAGTTCTTC. This sequence encodes CASSLTSRVSYNEQFF.